This T cell receptor beta chain was identified during a study of blood T cell repertoires in COVID-19. The CDR3 sequence is 13 residues long. Per germline, CDR1 SGHRS and CDR2 YFSETQ. V shed 6 bases and J 4 bases; nucleotides not matched to a gene: 6. Data came from immunoSEQ multiplex PCR; TCRdb stores just in-frame clones and leaves some out. Seen here are 250,000 to 300,000 clones, more than 75% observed once, and the top ten hold 2% to 2.5%. The J gene is TRBJ1-1, the V gene TRBV5-1; 7 bases line up with TRBD1. The TCR originated in a woman aged 55-75 years in a cohort exposed to, infected with or recovered from COVID-19 (not recorded which). The specimen sequenced was PBMCs or T cells enriched from blood (not recorded which). DNA for the CDR3: TGCGCCAGCAAGCAGGGGGTCGGCACTGAAGCTTTCTTT. Translating gives CASKQGVGTEAFF.